This T cell receptor beta chain was observed in a study of T cell changes during pregnancy in multiple sclerosis. V dropped 0 bases and J dropped 4; count of bases not matched to a gene: 9. There are 18 residues in the CDR3. Assay used: immunoSEQ multiplex PCR; TCRdb lists only in-frame clones, some missing. The sample has around 61,000 clones; just under 90% are singletons. The chain recombines TRBV23-1 with TRBJ1-5; 10 nucleotides match TRBD1. TRBV23-1 has ORF status, its function being uncertain. This specimen was peripheral blood, taken in the first trimester of pregnancy. The TCR was taken from a female donor in good health, enrolled as a control in a pregnancy study. The CDR3 loop is CASSQSLGTGELNQPQHF. The CDR3 nucleotides are TGCGCCAGCAGTCAATCCCTGGGGACAGGGGAGTTGAATCAGCCCCAGCATTTT.